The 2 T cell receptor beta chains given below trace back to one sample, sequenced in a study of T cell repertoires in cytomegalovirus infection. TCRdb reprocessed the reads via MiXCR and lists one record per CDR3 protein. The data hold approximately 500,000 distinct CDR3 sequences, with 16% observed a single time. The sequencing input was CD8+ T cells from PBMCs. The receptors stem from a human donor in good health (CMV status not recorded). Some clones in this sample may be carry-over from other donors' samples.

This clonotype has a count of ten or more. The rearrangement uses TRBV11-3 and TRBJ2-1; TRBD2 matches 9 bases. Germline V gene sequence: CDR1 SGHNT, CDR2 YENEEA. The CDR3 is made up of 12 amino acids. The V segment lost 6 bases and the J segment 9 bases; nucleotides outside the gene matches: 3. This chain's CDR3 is CASSSGSLEQFF. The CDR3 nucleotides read TGTGCCAGCAGTAGCGGGAGTCTTGAGCAGTTCTTC.

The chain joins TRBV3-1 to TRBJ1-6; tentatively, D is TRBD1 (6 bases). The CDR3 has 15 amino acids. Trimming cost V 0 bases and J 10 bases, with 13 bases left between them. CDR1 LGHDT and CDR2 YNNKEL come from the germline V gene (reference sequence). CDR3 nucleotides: TGTGCCAGCAGCCAAGAGACTTACAGGGACTCACCCCTCCACTTT. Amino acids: CASSQETYRDSPLHF.